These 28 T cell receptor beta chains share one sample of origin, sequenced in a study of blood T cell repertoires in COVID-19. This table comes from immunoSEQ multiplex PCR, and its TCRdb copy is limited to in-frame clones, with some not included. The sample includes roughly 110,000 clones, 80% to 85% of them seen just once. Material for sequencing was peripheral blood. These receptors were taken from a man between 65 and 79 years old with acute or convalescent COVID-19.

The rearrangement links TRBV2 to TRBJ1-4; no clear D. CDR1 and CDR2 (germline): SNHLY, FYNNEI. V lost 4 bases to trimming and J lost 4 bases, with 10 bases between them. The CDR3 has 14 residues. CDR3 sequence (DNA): TGTGCCAGCAGTGTCGGAGCCATTAATGAAAAACTGTTTTTT. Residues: CASSVGAINEKLFF.

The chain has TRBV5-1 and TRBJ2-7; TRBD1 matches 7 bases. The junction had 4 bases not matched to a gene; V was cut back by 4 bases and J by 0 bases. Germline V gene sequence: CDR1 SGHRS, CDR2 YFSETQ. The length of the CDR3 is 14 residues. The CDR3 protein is CASSPGTDSYEQYF. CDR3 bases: TGCGCCAGCAGCCCCGGGACAGACTCCTACGAGCAGTACTTC.

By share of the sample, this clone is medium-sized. The CDR3 DNA sequence: TGTGCCTGGAGTGTTAATACAAACTATGGCTACACCTTC. It codes for CAWSVNTNYGYTF. V and J are TRBV30 and TRBJ1-2; D call uncertain. Germline values: CDR1 GTSNPN, CDR2 SVGIG (reference sequence). The V end lost 0 bases, the J end lost 2 bases, and 7 bases lay between the germline ends. The CDR3 covers 13 residues.

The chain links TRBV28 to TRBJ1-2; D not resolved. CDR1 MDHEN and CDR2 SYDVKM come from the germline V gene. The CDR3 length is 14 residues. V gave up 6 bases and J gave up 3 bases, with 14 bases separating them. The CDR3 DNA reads TGTGCCAGCAGCCCACCGGGAGCTTACTATGGCTACACCTTC. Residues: CASSPPGAYYGYTF.

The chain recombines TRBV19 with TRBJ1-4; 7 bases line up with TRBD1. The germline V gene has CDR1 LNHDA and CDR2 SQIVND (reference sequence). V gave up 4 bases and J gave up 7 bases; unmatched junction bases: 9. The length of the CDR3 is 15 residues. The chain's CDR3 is CASSNRRDSGEKLFF. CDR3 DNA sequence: TGTGCCAGTAGTAACCGCCGGGACAGTGGTGAAAAACTGTTTTTT. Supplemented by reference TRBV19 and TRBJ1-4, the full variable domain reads DGGITQSPKYLFRKEGQNVTLSCEQNLNHDAMYWYRQDPGQGLRLIYYSQIVNDFQKGDIAEGYSVSREKKESFPLTVTSAQKNPTAFYLCASSNRRDSGEKLFFGSGTQLSVL.

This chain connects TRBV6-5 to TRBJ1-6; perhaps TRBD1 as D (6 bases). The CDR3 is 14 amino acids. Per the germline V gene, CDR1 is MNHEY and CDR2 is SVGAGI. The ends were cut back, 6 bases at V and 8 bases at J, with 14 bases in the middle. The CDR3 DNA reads TGTGCCAGCAGCATAGGACAGTCCCATTCACCCCTCCACTTT. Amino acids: CASSIGQSHSPLHF.

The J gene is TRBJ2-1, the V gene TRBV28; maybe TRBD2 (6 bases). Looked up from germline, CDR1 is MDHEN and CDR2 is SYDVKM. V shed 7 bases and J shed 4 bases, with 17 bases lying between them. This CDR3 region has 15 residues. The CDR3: CASTSFGGRYNEQFF. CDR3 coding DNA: TGTGCCAGCACCTCCTTTGGGGGGAGATACAATGAGCAGTTCTTC.

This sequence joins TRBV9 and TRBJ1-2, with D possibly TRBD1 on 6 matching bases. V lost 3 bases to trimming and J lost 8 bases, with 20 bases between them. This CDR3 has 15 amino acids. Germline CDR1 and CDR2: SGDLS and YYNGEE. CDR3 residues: CASSAHRTASEGYTF. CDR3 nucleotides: TGTGCCAGCAGCGCCCATCGGACAGCCTCCGAGGGCTACACCTTC.

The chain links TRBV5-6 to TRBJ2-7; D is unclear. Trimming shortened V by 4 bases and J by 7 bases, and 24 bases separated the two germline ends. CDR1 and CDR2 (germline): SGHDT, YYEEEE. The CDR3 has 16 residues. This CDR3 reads CASSDGLARSEEEQYF. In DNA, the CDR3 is TGTGCCAGCAGCGACGGGTTGGCCCGGTCCGAAGAAGAGCAGTACTTC.

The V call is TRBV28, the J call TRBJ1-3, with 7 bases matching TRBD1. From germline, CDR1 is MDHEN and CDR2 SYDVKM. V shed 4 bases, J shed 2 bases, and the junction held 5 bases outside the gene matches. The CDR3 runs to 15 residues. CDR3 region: CASSSGQVTGNTIYF. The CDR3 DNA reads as TGTGCCAGCAGTTCCGGACAGGTAACTGGAAACACCATATATTTT.

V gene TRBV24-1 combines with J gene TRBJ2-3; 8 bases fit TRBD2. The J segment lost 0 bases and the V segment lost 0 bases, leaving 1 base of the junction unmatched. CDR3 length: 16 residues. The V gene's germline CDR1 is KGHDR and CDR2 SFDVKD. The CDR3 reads CATSDLTSGSTDTQYF. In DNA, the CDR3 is TGTGCCACCAGTGATTTGACTAGCGGAAGCACAGATACGCAGTATTTT.

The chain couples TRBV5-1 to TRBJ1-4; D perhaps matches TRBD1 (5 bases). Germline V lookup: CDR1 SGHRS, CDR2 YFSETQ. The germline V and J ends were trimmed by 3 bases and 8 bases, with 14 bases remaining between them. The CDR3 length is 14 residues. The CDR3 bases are TGCGCCAGCAGCTCGACAGAAGTGCGGGAAAAACTGTTTTTT. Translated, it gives CASSSTEVREKLFF. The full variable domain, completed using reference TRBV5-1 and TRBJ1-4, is KAGVTQTPRYLIKTRGQQVTLSCSPISGHRSVSWYQQTPGQGLQFLFEYFSETQRNKGNFPGRFSGRQFSNSRSEMNVSTLELGDSALYLCASSSTEVREKLFFGSGTQLSVL.

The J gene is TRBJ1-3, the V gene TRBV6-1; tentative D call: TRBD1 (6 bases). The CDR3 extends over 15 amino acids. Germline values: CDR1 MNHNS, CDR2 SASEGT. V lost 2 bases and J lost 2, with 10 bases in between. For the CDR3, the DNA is TGTGCCAGCAGTGAAAAGGGGGTACCTGGAAACACCATATATTTT. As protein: CASSEKGVPGNTIYF.

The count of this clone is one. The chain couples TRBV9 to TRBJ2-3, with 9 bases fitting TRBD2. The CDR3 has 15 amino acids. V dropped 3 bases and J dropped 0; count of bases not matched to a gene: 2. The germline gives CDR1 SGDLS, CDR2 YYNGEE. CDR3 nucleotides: TGTGCCAGCAGCGGACTAGCGGCTAGCACAGATACGCAGTATTTT. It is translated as CASSGLAASTDTQYF. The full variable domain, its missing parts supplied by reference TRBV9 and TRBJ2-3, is DSGVTQTPKHLITATGQRVTLRCSPRSGDLSVYWYQQSLDQGLQFLIQYYNGEERAKGNILERFSAQQFPDLHSELNLSSLELGDSALYFCASSGLAASTDTQYFGPGTRLTVL.

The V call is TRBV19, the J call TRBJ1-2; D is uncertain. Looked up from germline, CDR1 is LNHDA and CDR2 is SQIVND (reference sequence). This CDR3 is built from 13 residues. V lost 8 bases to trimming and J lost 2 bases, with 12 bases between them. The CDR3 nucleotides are TGTGCCAGTGCAGAGGAGGGAAACTATGGCTACACCTTC. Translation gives CASAEEGNYGYTF.

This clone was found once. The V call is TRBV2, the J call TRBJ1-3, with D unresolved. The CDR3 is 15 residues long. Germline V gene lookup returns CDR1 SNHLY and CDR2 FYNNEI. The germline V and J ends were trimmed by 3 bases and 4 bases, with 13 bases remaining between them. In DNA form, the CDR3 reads TGTGCCAGCAGTGATCCCTGGCAGAAGGGAAACACCATATATTTT. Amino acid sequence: CASSDPWQKGNTIYF. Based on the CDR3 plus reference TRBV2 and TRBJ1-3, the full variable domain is EPEVTQTPSHQVTQMGQEVILRCVPISNHLYFYWYRQILGQKVEFLVSFYNNEISEKSEIFDDQFSVERPDGSNFTLKIRSTKLEDSAMYFCASSDPWQKGNTIYFGEGSWLTVV.

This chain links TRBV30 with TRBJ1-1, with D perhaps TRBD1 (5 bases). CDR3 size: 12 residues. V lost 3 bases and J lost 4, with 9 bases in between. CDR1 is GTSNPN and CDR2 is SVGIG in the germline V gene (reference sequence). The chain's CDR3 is CAWRGQGTEAFF. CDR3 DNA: TGTGCCTGGAGGGGGCAGGGCACTGAAGCTTTCTTT.

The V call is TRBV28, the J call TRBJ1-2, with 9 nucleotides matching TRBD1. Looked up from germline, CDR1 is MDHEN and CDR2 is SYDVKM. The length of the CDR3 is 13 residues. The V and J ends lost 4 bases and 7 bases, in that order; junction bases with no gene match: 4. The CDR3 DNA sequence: TGTGCCAGCAGTTCCGCGGACAGGGGTGGCTACACCTTC. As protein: CASSSADRGGYTF.

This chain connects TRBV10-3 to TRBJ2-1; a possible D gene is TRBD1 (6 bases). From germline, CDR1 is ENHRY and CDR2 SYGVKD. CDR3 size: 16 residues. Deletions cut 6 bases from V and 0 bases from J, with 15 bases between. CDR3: CAIRISGELSYNEQFF. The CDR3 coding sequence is TGTGCCATCAGGATATCAGGGGAACTCTCCTACAATGAGCAGTTCTTC.

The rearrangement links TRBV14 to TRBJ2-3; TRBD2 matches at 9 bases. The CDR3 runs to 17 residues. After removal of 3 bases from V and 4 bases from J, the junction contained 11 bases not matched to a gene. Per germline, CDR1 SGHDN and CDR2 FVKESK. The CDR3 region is CASSQPVGLAIPDTQYF. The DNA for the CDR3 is TGTGCCAGCAGCCAGCCCGTTGGACTAGCGATCCCAGATACGCAGTATTTT.

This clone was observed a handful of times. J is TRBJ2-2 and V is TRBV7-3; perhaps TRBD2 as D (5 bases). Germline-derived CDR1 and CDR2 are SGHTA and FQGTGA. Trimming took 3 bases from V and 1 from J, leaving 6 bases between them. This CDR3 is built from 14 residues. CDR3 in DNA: TGTGCCAGCAGCTTCAGCGGGAACACCGGGGAGCTGTTTTTT. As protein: CASSFSGNTGELFF.

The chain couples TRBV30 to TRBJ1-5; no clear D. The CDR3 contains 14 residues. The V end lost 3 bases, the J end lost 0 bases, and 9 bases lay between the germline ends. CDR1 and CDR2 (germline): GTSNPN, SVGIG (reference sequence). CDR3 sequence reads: CAWRQAGSNQPQHF. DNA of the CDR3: TGTGCCTGGAGGCAGGCGGGTAGCAATCAGCCCCAGCATTTT.

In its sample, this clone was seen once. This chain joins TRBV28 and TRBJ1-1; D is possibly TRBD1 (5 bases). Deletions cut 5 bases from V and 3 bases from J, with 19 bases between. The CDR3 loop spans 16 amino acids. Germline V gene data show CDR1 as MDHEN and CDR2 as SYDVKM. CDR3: CASSTSMGQADTEAFF. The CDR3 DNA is TGTGCCAGCAGTACATCTATGGGGCAGGCGGACACTGAAGCTTTCTTT.

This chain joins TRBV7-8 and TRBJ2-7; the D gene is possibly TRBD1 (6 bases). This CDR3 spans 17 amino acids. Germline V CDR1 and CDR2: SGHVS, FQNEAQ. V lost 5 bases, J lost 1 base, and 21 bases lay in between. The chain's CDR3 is CASSVRLGQPLSYEQYF. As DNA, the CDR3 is TGTGCCAGCAGCGTTAGACTCGGACAGCCGCTATCCTACGAGCAGTACTTC.

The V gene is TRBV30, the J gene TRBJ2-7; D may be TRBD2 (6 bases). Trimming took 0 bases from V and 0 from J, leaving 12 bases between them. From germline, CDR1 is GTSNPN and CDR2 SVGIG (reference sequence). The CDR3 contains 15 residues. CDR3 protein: CAWSVSGPTSYEQYF. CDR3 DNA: TGTGCCTGGAGTGTAAGCGGGCCAACCTCCTACGAGCAGTACTTC.

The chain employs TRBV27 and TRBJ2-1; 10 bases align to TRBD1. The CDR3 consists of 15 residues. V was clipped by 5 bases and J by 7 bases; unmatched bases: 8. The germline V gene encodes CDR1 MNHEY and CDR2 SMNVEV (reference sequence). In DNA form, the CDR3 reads TGTGCCAGCAGTCCGCGACAGGGGGCTAGGAATGAGCAGTTCTTC. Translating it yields CASSPRQGARNEQFF.

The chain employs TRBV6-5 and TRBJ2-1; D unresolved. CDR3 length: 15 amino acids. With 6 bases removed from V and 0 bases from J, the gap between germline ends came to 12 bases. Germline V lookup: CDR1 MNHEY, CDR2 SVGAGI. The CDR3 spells CASRQESVSYNEQFF. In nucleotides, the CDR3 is TGTGCCAGCAGACAAGAATCCGTCTCCTACAATGAGCAGTTCTTC.

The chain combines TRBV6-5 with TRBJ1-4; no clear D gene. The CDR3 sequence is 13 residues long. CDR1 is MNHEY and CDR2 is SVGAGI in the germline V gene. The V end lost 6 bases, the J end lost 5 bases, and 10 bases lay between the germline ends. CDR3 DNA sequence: TGTGCCAGCAGAGGACTGGCAAATGAAAAACTGTTTTTT. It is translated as CASRGLANEKLFF.